The source of this T cell receptor (beta chain) is a study of tumor-infiltrating lymphocytes in primary liver carcinoma. Background on the study: The cohort included men and women aged 30 to 69 years. There were roughly 3.5 to 8 million productive TCRbeta reads per sample, a yield similar across tissue types.

Regarding the study as a whole: Significantly greater top-250-clone fractions characterized tumors relative to blood (p = 0.039).

On this clonotype: As yet, its antigen is unknown. Given the absence of the conserved phenylalanine or tryptophan at the CDR3 end, a read error is likely. The DNA is left out, because the CDR3 cannot be placed on it with certainty; the CDR3 is given as TCRdb lists it.

The germline gives CDR1 WNHNN, CDR2 SYGVQD (reference sequence). The CDR3 totals 12 residues, both ends included. Unsorted bulk tissue (roughly 17-32 mg) underwent RNA and DNA co-extraction. TCR beta cDNA was made from 400 to 500 ng total RNA with a constant-region primer. Slightly modified ARM-PCR, run as three nested multiplex PCR rounds, produced the TCR beta libraries. The study ran its first two PCR rounds for 9 to 10 cycles each, using TRBV1-TRBV30 forward primers and a C-beta reverse primer. TCRdb reprocessed the multiplex PCR reads with MiXCR, giving one entry per CDR3 protein. In the table there are 99,000 or so distinct CDR3 sequences, more than 65% of which are singletons.

Sequenced input: liver tumor tissue from sampling region 5. Subset defined: tumor region T5, tumor centre. This sequence joins TRBV10-1 and TRBJ2-7. This TCR came from a woman in her fifties or sixties with primary liver carcinoma and hepatitis B virus infection. Here the CDR3 reads CASSEPGGLMYS.